The 20 T cell receptor beta chains reported below all come from one sample, sequenced in a study of T cells in Graves' hyperthyroidism and ophthalmopathy. The investigators amplified TCR beta CDR3 regions from RNA transcripts. First-round RT-PCR of the TCR CDR3 relied on the HTBI primer set. TCRdb reprocessed the multiplex PCR reads via MiXCR and lists one record per CDR3 protein. The sample records roughly 56,000 distinct CDR3 sequences, roughly 49% being singletons. Source material: blood. The receptors shown here come from a woman in her thirties with Graves' ophthalmopathy.

The V and J genes are TRBV7-2 and TRBJ1-4; D not resolved. The V end was cut by 5 bases, the J end by 3 bases, with 7 bases between. Germline V gene lookup returns CDR1 SGHTA and CDR2 FQGNSA. This CDR3 is 13 amino acids long. CDR3 bases: TGTGCCAGCAGCCAAAGGCCTAATGAAAAACTGTTTTTT. Its translation is CASSQRPNEKLFF.

This chain links TRBV25-1 with TRBJ1-2; 9 positions agree with TRBD1. From germline, CDR1 is MGHDK and CDR2 SYGVNS. This CDR3 region has 14 residues. The J segment lost 4 bases and the V segment lost 5 bases, leaving 5 bases of the junction unmatched. The CDR3 nucleotides are TGTGCCAGCAGTCACGGGACAGGGAGCTATGGCTACACCTTC. Amino acids: CASSHGTGSYGYTF.

This clonotype was seen ten or more times. The V gene is TRBV5-5, the J gene TRBJ2-5; D possibly corresponds to TRBD2 (6 bases). Germline loops: CDR1 SGHKS, CDR2 YYEKEE (reference sequence). There are 15 residues in the CDR3. V was shortened by 3 bases and J by 7 bases, with 19 bases between the two germline ends. The CDR3 is CASSSTRAAGMTQYF. The CDR3 DNA reads TGTGCCAGCAGCTCTACCAGGGCGGCGGGGATGACCCAGTACTTC.

This sequence joins TRBV20-1 and TRBJ2-7, with D possibly being TRBD2 (5 bases). This CDR3 comprises 13 residues. V was trimmed by 6 bases and J by 4 bases, leaving 16 bases between them. CDR1 is DFQATT, CDR2 SNEGSKA, per germline (reference sequence). The CDR3 loop reads CSALDSPGYEQYF. Written as DNA, the CDR3 is TGCAGTGCCCTGGACTCCCCCGGGTACGAGCAGTACTTC.

V gene TRBV7-3 combines with J gene TRBJ1-6; D is unclear. V was clipped by 0 bases and J by 10 bases, with 16 bases between them. Per germline, CDR1 SGHTA and CDR2 FQGTGA. This CDR3 comprises 16 residues. This CDR3 reads CASSLTSGRGFSPLHF. The DNA of the CDR3 is TGTGCCAGCAGCTTAACGTCCGGGAGAGGATTCTCACCCCTCCACTTT.

The rearrangement uses TRBV20-1 and TRBJ2-5; D is possibly TRBD1 or TRBD2 (6 bases each). The V end was cut by 5 bases, the J end by 5 bases, with 21 bases between. The CDR3 spans 15 residues. The germline V gene encodes CDR1 DFQATT and CDR2 SNEGSKA (reference sequence). The CDR3: CSAPPGAGAGETQYF. CDR3 nucleotide sequence: TGCAGTGCTCCCCCTGGGGCAGGGGCGGGGGAGACCCAGTACTTC.

A note on this clonotype: As the CDR3 is not closed by the conserved phenylalanine or tryptophan, this likely results from a read error. Because the CDR3's place on the DNA is in doubt, the DNA is left out and the CDR3 is given as listed by TCRdb. This sequence joins TRBV27 and TRBJ1-5; TRBD1, as called in the table, went unchecked against the DNA. A total of 9 residues make up the CDR3, ends included. Germline V CDR1 and CDR2: MNHEY, SMNVEV (reference sequence). CDR3 in amino acids: CASSGRQGL.

The table lists this clonotype with many counts. The chain carries TRBV7-6 and TRBJ2-7, with D tentatively TRBD2 (5 bases). Germline V gene data show CDR1 as SGHVS and CDR2 as FNYEAQ. The CDR3 has 13 amino acids. The ends were cut back, 4 bases at V and 12 bases at J, with 19 bases in the middle. CDR3 amino acids: CASSYNLLEPRYF. The CDR3, as DNA: TGTGCCAGCAGCTACAACCTACTAGAGCCGCGGTACTTC.

The V and J genes are TRBV29-1 and TRBJ2-2; 9 positions agree with TRBD1. Germline V CDR1 and CDR2: SQVTM, ANQGSEA. Unmatched junction bases numbered 10, after V lost 5 bases and J lost 3 bases. The CDR3 spans 16 residues. The CDR3 here is CSVRRQGGRDTGELFF. CDR3 DNA: TGCAGCGTTAGGAGACAGGGGGGTCGTGACACCGGGGAGCTGTTTTTT.

This clonotype has at least ten counts. The chain couples TRBV11-2 to TRBJ1-4; D may be TRBD1 (5 bases). Germline V gene sequence: CDR1 SGHAT, CDR2 FQNNGV. With 6 bases removed from V and 3 bases from J, the gap between germline ends came to 26 bases. This CDR3 region has 19 residues. This chain's CDR3 is CASRAYRARTQGSNEKLFF. In DNA, the CDR3 is TGTGCCAGCAGAGCTTATCGGGCCCGTACCCAGGGTTCTAATGAAAAACTGTTTTTT.

The sample holds many counts of this clonotype. The chain employs TRBV28 and TRBJ2-7; D is unclear. V dropped 2 bases and J dropped 4 bases, with 12 bases sitting between them. Germline assignment: CDR1 MDHEN and CDR2 SYDVKM. This CDR3 spans 14 amino acids. DNA for the CDR3: TGTGCCAGCAGTTTACTAGGGCCAGCGTACGAGCAGTACTTC. Its protein product is CASSLLGPAYEQYF.

This clonotype was counted at least ten times. The chain has TRBV4-1 and TRBJ1-5; D possibly corresponds to TRBD1 (6 bases). The CDR3 loop spans 14 amino acids. The V end was cut by 5 bases, the J end by 6 bases, with 14 bases between. CDR1 MGHRA and CDR2 YSYEKL come from the germline V gene. The CDR3 region is CASSSSRTVQPQHF. The CDR3 DNA sequence: TGCGCCAGCAGCTCGTCTAGGACAGTTCAGCCCCAGCATTTT.

With regard to this clonotype: This clone may be a read error of a much larger clone one base away. The V call is TRBV7-3, the J call TRBJ2-7; D not resolved. The CDR3 totals 11 residues. Germline V gene lookup returns CDR1 SGHTA and CDR2 FQGTGA. In DNA, the CDR3 is TGTGCCAGCTCACCAGCCTACGGGCAGTACTTC. This sequence encodes CASSPAYGQYF. Using reference TRBV7-3 and TRBJ2-7 for the parts outside the CDR3, the full variable domain is GAGVSQTPSNKVTEKGKYVELRCDPISGHTALYWYRQSLGQGPEFLIYFQGTGAADDSGLPNDRFFAVRPEGSVSTLKIQRTERGDSAVYLCASSPAYGQYFGPGTRLTVT.

In this sample, this clonotype turned up many times. V gene TRBV6-2 or TRBV6-3 combines with J gene TRBJ2-1; D may correspond to TRBD1 or TRBD2 (6 bases each). Trimming left V 5 bases short and J 9 bases short, with 14 bases between. Germline lookup yields CDR1 MNHEY and CDR2 SVGEGT. The CDR3 covers 13 residues. CDR3 sequence (DNA): TGTGCCAGCAGTGACCGGGGGCTAAGTGAGCAGTTCTTC. Translation gives CASSDRGLSEQFF.

The rearrangement links TRBV11-2 to TRBJ1-6; D is uncertain. Trimming removed 1 base at V and 8 bases at J, with 9 bases between. Per germline, CDR1 SGHAT and CDR2 FQNNGV. The CDR3 has 14 residues. The CDR3 sequence: CASSLGRRDSPLHF. The CDR3 DNA follows: TGTGCCAGCAGCTTAGGGCGACGAGATTCACCCCTCCACTTT.

The chain uses TRBV25-1 and TRBJ2-3, with 8 positions matching TRBD1. The V gene's germline CDR1 is MGHDK and CDR2 SYGVNS. The CDR3 has 14 amino acids. Germline trimming cut 8 bases from V and 2 bases from J; bases unmatched to any gene: 6. CDR3: CASVDRGYTDTQYF. CDR3 DNA: TGTGCCAGCGTTGACAGGGGATACACAGATACGCAGTATTTT. The full variable domain, rest sourced from reference TRBV25-1 and TRBJ2-3, is EADIYQTPRYLVIGTGKKITLECSQTMGHDKMYWYQQDPGMELHLIHYSYGVNSTEKGDLSSESTVSRIRTEHFPLTLESARPSHTSQYLCASVDRGYTDTQYFGPGTRLTVL.

A note on this clonotype: The germline gene is not matched at one end of the junction; a read error may be the cause. The chain uses TRBV20-1 and TRBJ2-3; D is ambiguous. CDR1 DFQATT and CDR2 SNEGSKA come from the germline V gene (reference sequence). The CDR3 runs 13 residues. Here the CDR3 reads CRGLSESTDTQYF. The DNA for the CDR3 is TGCAGGGGCCTTTCGGAAAGCACAGATACACAGTATTTT.

The V and J genes are TRBV18 and TRBJ2-3; TRBD2 agrees at 9 bases. The CDR3 has 15 residues. Germline trimming cut 1 base from V and 3 bases from J; bases unmatched to any gene: 2. Germline V gene sequence: CDR1 KGHSH, CDR2 LQKENI. CDR3 protein: CASSPQTSGTDTQYF. In nucleotides, the CDR3 is TGTGCCAGCTCACCACAAACTAGCGGGACAGATACGCAGTATTTT.

With regard to this clonotype: This may be a read error: a much more frequent sequence differs by one nucleotide. The gene calls are TRBV28 and TRBJ1-1; a weak D match, TRBD1 (5 bases). V was trimmed by 11 bases and J by 4 bases, leaving 14 bases between them. This CDR3 comprises 12 residues. Germline-derived CDR1 and CDR2 are MDHEN and SYDVKM. Here the CDR3 reads CAYKAGGTEAFF. CDR3 nucleotide sequence: TGTGCCTATAAGGCGGGGGGCACTGAAGCTTTCTTT.

At least ten counts were recorded for this clonotype. The genes are TRBV6-5 and TRBJ2-1; D not resolved. The CDR3 is made up of 13 amino acids. With 7 bases removed from V and 8 bases from J, the gap between germline ends came to 15 bases. CDR1 is MNHEY, CDR2 SVGAGI, per germline. The CDR3 spells CASKARAGYEQFF. The CDR3, as DNA: TGTGCCAGCAAGGCTCGGGCTGGCTATGAGCAGTTCTTC.